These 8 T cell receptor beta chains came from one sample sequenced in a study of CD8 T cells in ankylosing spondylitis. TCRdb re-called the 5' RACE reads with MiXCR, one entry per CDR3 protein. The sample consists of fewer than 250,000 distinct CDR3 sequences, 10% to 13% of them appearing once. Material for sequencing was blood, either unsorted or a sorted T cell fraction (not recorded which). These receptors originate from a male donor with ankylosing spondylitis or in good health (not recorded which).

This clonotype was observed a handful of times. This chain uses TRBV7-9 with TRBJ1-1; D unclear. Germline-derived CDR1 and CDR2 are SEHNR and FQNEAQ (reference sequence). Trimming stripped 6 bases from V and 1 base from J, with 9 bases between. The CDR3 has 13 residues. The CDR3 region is CASSTSQNTEAFF. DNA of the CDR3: TGTGCCAGCAGTACTAGCCAGAACACTGAAGCTTTCTTT.

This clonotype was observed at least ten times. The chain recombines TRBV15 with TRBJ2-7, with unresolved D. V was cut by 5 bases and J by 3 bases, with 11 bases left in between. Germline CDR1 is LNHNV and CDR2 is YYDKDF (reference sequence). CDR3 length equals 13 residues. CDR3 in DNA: TGTGCCACCAGCCCAACCCGGCACTACGAGCAGTACTTC. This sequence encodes CATSPTRHYEQYF.

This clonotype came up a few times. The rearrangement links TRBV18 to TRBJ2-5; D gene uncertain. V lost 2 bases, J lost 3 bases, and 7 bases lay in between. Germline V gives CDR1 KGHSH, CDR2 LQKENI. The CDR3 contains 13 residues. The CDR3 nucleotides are TGTGCCAGCTCACCAAGGATGGAAGAGACCCAGTACTTC. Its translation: CASSPRMEETQYF.

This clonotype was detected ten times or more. The CDR3 loop is CASSRGGSNQPQHF. The CDR3 coding sequence is TGTGCCAGCAGTCGAGGGGGAAGCAATCAGCCCCAGCATTTT. V gene TRBV27 combines with J gene TRBJ1-5, with D perhaps matching TRBD1 (6 bases). The CDR3 is made up of 14 amino acids. In germline, CDR1 is MNHEY, CDR2 SMNVEV (reference sequence). Between the trimmed V and J ends, which lost 5 bases and 1 base, there was a span of 9 bases.

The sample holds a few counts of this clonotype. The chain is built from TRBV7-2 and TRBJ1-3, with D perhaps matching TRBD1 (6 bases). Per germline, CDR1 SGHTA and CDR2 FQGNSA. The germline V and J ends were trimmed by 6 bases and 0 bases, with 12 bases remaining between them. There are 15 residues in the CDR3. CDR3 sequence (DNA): TGTGCCAGCAGGCCTACAGGGACCTCTGGAAACACCATATATTTT. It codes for CASRPTGTSGNTIYF.

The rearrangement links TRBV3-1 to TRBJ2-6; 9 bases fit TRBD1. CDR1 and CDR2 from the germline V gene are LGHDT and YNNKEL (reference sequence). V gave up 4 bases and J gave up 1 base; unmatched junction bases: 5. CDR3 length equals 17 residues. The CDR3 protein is CASSLQGARSGANVLTF. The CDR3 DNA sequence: TGTGCCAGCAGCCTACAGGGGGCAAGATCTGGGGCCAACGTCCTGACTTTC.

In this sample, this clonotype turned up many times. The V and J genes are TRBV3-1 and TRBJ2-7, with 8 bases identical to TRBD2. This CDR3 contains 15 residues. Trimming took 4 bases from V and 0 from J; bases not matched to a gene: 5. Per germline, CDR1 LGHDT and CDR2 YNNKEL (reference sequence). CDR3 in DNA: TGTGCCAGCAGCCCTACTAGCGGAAACTCCTACGAGCAGTACTTC. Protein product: CASSPTSGNSYEQYF.

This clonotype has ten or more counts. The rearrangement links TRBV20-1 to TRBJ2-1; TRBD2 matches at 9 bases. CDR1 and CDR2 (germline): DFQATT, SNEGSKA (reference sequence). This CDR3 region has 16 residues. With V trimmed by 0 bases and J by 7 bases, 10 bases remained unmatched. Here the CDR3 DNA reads TGCAGTGCTAGAGATCACTCGCGGGGGGGCCTGAATGAGCAGTTCTTC. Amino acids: CSARDHSRGGLNEQFF.